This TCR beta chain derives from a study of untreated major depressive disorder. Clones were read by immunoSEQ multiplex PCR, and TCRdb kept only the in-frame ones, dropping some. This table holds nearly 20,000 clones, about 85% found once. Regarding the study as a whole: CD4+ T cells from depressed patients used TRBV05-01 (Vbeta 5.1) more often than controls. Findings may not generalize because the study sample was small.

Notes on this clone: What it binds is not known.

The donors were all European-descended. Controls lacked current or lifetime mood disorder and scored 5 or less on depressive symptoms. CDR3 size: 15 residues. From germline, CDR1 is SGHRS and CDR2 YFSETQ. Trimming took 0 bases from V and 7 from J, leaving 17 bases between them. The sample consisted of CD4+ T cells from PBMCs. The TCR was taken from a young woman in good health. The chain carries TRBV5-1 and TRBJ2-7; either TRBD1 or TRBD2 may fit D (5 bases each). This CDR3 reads CASSLVGTPTNEQYF. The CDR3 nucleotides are TGCGCCAGCAGCTTGGTTGGGACCCCTACGAATGAGCAGTACTTC.